Presented here are 15 T cell receptor beta chains from one specimen sequenced in a study of regulatory T cells in long-lasting Graves disease. Both iRepertoire HTBI primers and Arm-PCR of CDR3 regions were used to build the TCR beta libraries. Via MiXCR, TCRdb re-called the multiplex PCR reads, giving one row per CDR3 protein. The data contain over 500,000 distinct CDR3 sequences, under 20% of them singletons. The time point was: newly diagnosed GD, antithyroid drugs for less than 3 months. PBMC RNA was the source of the TCR library. This sample also belongs to another study, concerning T cells in Graves' hyperthyroidism and ophthalmopathy.

Sample: peripheral blood mononuclear cells (PBMCs), taken at new diagnosis, from a patient treated with antithyroid drugs. These receptors all come from a woman under 40 with Graves disease.

The chain employs TRBV20-1 and TRBJ2-3, with 8 bases fitting TRBD1. Trimming took 4 bases from V and 2 from J; bases not matched to a gene: 8. The germline CDR1 and CDR2 sequences are DFQATT and SNEGSKA (reference sequence). This CDR3 has 15 amino acids. The CDR3 region has the DNA TGCAGTGCTAACCCCGGACAGGGCCTCACAGATACGCAGTATTTT. As protein: CSANPGQGLTDTQYF.

This clonotype appeared many times. The chain recombines TRBV7-9 with TRBJ2-1; 11 positions agree with TRBD2. This CDR3 contains 16 residues. The germline V gene has CDR1 SEHNR and CDR2 FQNEAQ (reference sequence). With 1 base clipped from V and 6 bases from J, the junction kept 5 bases outside the gene matches. DNA for the CDR3: TGTGCCAGCAGCTTAGAAACTAGCGGGAGCTTCAATGAGCAGTTCTTC. Amino acids: CASSLETSGSFNEQFF.

The table lists this clonotype with many counts. CDR3 DNA sequence: TGCGCCAGCAGCCAAGGGGGGCGCGAGCAGTACTTC. This gives the protein CASSQGGREQYF. The chain employs TRBV4-1 and TRBJ2-7; the D gene is possibly TRBD1 (6 bases). Germline CDR1 and CDR2: MGHRA and YSYEKL. Trimming removed 1 base at V and 6 bases at J, with 7 bases between. This CDR3 region has 12 residues.

With respect to this clonotype: Possible read error: a much larger clone is one base away. This chain joins TRBV6-5 and TRBJ2-7, with 7 bases lining up with TRBD2. The CDR3 has 15 amino acids. Germline CDR1 MNHEY, CDR2 SVGAGI. V shed 2 bases and J 7 bases; nucleotides not matched to a gene: 11. CDR3 sequence reads: CASSYRQRGRDEQYF. DNA of the CDR3: TGTGCCAGCAGTTACCGCCAGCGGGGTAGGGATGAGCAGTACTTC.

In regard to this clonotype: This clone may be a read error of a much larger clone one base away. The CDR3 DNA is TGTGCCAGCAGCAAGGACAGGGGCTACACCGGGGAGCTGTTTTTT. The encoded protein is CASSKDRGYTGELFF. The J gene is TRBJ2-2, the V gene TRBV12-3 or TRBV12-4; 9 bases agree with TRBD1. The CDR3 has 15 residues. Trimming at V came to 6 bases and at J to 3 bases, leaving 5 bases not matched to a gene.

This clonotype was seen a handful of times. The chain combines TRBV4-1 with TRBJ1-1; TRBD1 matches at 8 bases. Germline V gene lookup returns CDR1 MGHRA and CDR2 YSYEKL. The CDR3 is 18 residues long. V shed 5 bases, J shed 4 bases, and the junction held 18 bases outside the gene matches. The CDR3 region is CASSSSGQGRREGTEAFF. The CDR3 region has the DNA TGCGCCAGCAGCTCCTCAGGACAGGGCCGGAGGGAAGGCACTGAAGCTTTCTTT.

This chain uses TRBV7-9 with TRBJ1-3; tentatively, D is TRBD1 (5 bases). CDR1 SEHNR and CDR2 FQNEAQ come from the germline V gene (reference sequence). Between the trimmed V and J ends, which lost 5 bases and 4 bases, there was a span of 15 bases. The CDR3 sequence is 15 residues long. CDR3 DNA sequence: TGTGCCAGCAGCACGATAGGGGTATTCGGAAACACCATATATTTT. Translating gives CASSTIGVFGNTIYF. Full variable domain (rest looked up from reference TRBV7-9 and TRBJ1-3): DTGVSQNPRHKITKRGQNVTFRCDPISEHNRLYWYRQTLGQGPEFLTYFQNEAQLEKSRLLSDRFSAERPKGSFSTLEIQRTEQGDSAMYLCASSTIGVFGNTIYFGEGSWLTVV.

Note on this clonotype: One junction end does not reproduce the germline sequence, and a read error may be involved. The genes are TRBV5-1 and TRBJ1-1; D might be TRBD1 (6 bases). The germline gives CDR1 SGHRS, CDR2 YFSETQ. This CDR3 is 15 amino acids long. CDR3 bases: TGCGCCAGCAGCTTGCGGGGGGCTGCGAACACTGAAGCTTCCTTT. It specifies CASSLRGAANTEASF.

This clonotype was seen ten or more times. The genes are TRBV2 and TRBJ2-1; D not resolved. This CDR3 spans 14 amino acids. V lost 3 bases to trimming and J lost 8 bases, with 14 bases between them. The germline gives CDR1 SNHLY, CDR2 FYNNEI. CDR3 region: CASSDVRLYDEQFF. The CDR3 DNA is TGTGCCAGCAGTGATGTTAGGCTGTATGATGAGCAGTTCTTC.

This clonotype was seen many times. CDR3 loop: CASSGGNHPGETQYF. Here the CDR3 DNA reads TGTGCCAGCAGTGGAGGGAACCACCCCGGGGAGACCCAGTACTTC. The chain joins TRBV12-3 or TRBV12-4 to TRBJ2-5; perhaps TRBD2 as D (6 bases). V was cut by 5 bases and J by 5 bases, with 18 bases left in between. There are 15 residues in the CDR3.

The sample holds many counts of this clonotype. The chain has TRBV12-3 or TRBV12-4 and TRBJ2-1, with TRBD1 matching 8 bases. The CDR3 length is 14 residues. Germline trimming cut 6 bases from V and 7 bases from J; bases unmatched to any gene: 8. The chain's CDR3 is CASRFGQGLNEQFF. CDR3 sequence (DNA): TGTGCCAGCAGATTCGGACAGGGATTAAATGAGCAGTTCTTC.

This clonotype came up a few times. V gene TRBV6-1 combines with J gene TRBJ2-2; no reliable D call. The V gene lost 7 bases and the J gene lost 4 bases, with 13 bases spanning the gap. The length of the CDR3 is 14 residues. CDR1 and CDR2 from the germline V gene are MNHNS and SASEGT. The CDR3 spells CASKGPRATGELFF. CDR3 coding DNA: TGTGCCAGCAAAGGTCCTCGGGCCACCGGGGAGCTGTTTTTT.

This clonotype was counted a few times. The chain has TRBV20-1 and TRBJ1-4; D gene unclear. CDR3 size: 12 residues. Germline CDR1 DFQATT, CDR2 SNEGSKA (reference sequence). Trimming shortened V by 5 bases and J by 7 bases, and 11 bases separated the two germline ends. DNA of the CDR3: TGCAGTGCTTCAGGAGGCGTTGAAAAACTGTTTTTT. It translates to CSASGGVEKLFF.

A remark on this clonotype: A single base separates this from a much larger clone, so it may be a read error. Without the conserved terminal phenylalanine or tryptophan, this CDR3 likely stems from a read error. The chain joins TRBV6-1 to TRBJ1-2, with TRBD1 matching over 8 bases. Germline-derived CDR1 and CDR2 are MNHNS and SASEGT. V gave up 7 bases and J gave up 7 bases; unmatched junction bases: 8. The CDR3 consists of 13 residues. The chain's CDR3 is CASIARTGIGYTL. In DNA form, the CDR3 reads TGTGCCAGCATCGCCCGGACAGGGATTGGCTACACCCTC.

At least ten counts were recorded for this clonotype. V usage is TRBV5-1 and J usage is TRBJ2-1; TRBD2 aligns across 13 bases. The germline gives CDR1 SGHRS, CDR2 YFSETQ. The CDR3 has 16 residues. Germline trimming cut 4 bases from V and 6 bases from J; bases unmatched to any gene: 7. The CDR3 DNA follows: TGCGCCAGCAGCGGAGGACTAGCGGGAGTTCCCAATGAGCAGTTCTTC. Its translation is CASSGGLAGVPNEQFF.